The next 12 T cell receptor beta chains were all read from a single sample in a study of OX40 agonist ivuxolimab in advanced cancers. Sequencing used immunoSEQ multiplex PCR; TCRdb keeps in-frame clones, though not all of them. The table records some 30,000 clones, over 90% of them present only once. The sample consisted of CD4+ or CD8+ T cells sorted from blood, taken in a trial of the OX40 agonist ivuxolimab. These receptors were taken from an adult with an advanced solid tumor such as melanoma, head and neck, liver or kidney cancer.

This clone occurred once. V gene TRBV19 combines with J gene TRBJ1-1; 10 nucleotides match TRBD1. CDR3 length equals 15 residues. Germline trimming cut 7 bases from V and 4 bases from J; bases unmatched to any gene: 9. Per the germline V gene, CDR1 is LNHDA and CDR2 is SQIVND (reference sequence). The CDR3 is CASILGQGGFTEAFF. CDR3 DNA sequence: TGTGCCAGTATCCTCGGACAGGGGGGATTCACTGAAGCTTTCTTT.

This chain uses TRBV5-6 with TRBJ2-7; 7 bases fit TRBD1. The CDR3 spans 16 residues. The germline V gene has CDR1 SGHDT and CDR2 YYEEEE. J gave up 2 bases and V 3 bases, and 11 bases lay outside the gene matches. In nucleotides, the CDR3 is TGTGCCAGCAGCTCAAACGTCGGGACAGCAACCTACGAGCAGTACTTC. This sequence encodes CASSSNVGTATYEQYF.

The DNA of the CDR3 is TGTGCCAGCAGCCCAGGGACGGTTTATGGCTACACCTTC. This translates into CASSPGTVYGYTF. The J gene is TRBJ1-2, the V gene TRBV9, with D perhaps matching TRBD1 (5 bases). CDR3 size: 13 residues. Germline-derived CDR1 and CDR2 are SGDLS and YYNGEE. Trimming left V 4 bases short and J 5 bases short, with 12 bases between.

The gene calls are TRBV6-6 and TRBJ2-2, with a possible D match to TRBD2 (6 bases). CDR3 length equals 13 residues. The V and J ends lost 5 bases and 7 bases respectively, with 11 bases between them. The V gene's germline CDR1 is MNHNY and CDR2 SVGAGI (reference sequence). The CDR3 sequence: CASSPGGSGELFF. The CDR3 bases are TGTGCCAGCAGTCCCGGAGGGAGCGGGGAGCTGTTTTTT.

The chain joins TRBV20-1 to TRBJ2-1; unclear D gene. CDR1 is DFQATT and CDR2 is SNEGSKA in the germline V gene (reference sequence). Between the trimmed V and J ends, which lost 5 bases and 12 bases, there was a span of 11 bases. The CDR3 consists of 10 residues. CDR3 bases: TGCAGTGCTCTCCACCATGGGCAGTTCTTC. This gives the protein CSALHHGQFF.

J is TRBJ2-7 and V is TRBV29-1; a weak D match, TRBD1 (5 bases). Germline CDR1 and CDR2: SQVTM and ANQGSEA. The V and J ends lost 0 bases and 0 bases respectively, with 12 bases between them. The CDR3 runs to 15 residues. The CDR3 nucleotides are TGCAGCGTTGAAGAAAGATCAGGGCTCTCCTACGAGCAGTACTTC. It is translated as CSVEERSGLSYEQYF.

This sequence joins TRBV27 and TRBJ1-5; D not certain. CDR3 size: 16 residues. CDR1 and CDR2 from the germline V gene are MNHEY and SMNVEV (reference sequence). Trimming took 2 bases from V and 6 from J, leaving 17 bases between them. For the CDR3, the DNA is TGTGCCAGCAGTTTAGAATCCCCCGTTGGGATTCAGCCCCAGCATTTT. It translates to CASSLESPVGIQPQHF.

The chain employs TRBV7-9 and TRBJ2-7; 10 bases match TRBD1. Germline lookup yields CDR1 SEHNR and CDR2 FQNEAQ (reference sequence). CDR3 length equals 17 residues. The ends lost 5 bases at V and 2 bases at J; junction bases unmatched: 12. The CDR3 DNA follows: TGTGCCAGCAGCGCCGGGACAGGGGACCTAGTGACCTACGAGCAGTACTTC. This translates into CASSAGTGDLVTYEQYF. The complete variable domain, with remaining parts taken from reference TRBV7-9 and TRBJ2-7, reads DTGVSQNPRHKITKRGQNVTFRCDPISEHNRLYWYRQTLGQGPEFLTYFQNEAQLEKSRLLSDRFSAERPKGSFSTLEIQRTEQGDSAMYLCASSAGTGDLVTYEQYFGPGTRLTVT.

Points on this clone: This sample includes further DNA sequences coding for the same CDR3. The chain is built from TRBV27 and TRBJ1-5; D gene uncertain. Trimming left V 2 bases short and J 1 base short, with 3 bases between. The CDR3 is 13 residues long. Germline V gene lookup returns CDR1 MNHEY and CDR2 SMNVEV (reference sequence). Here the CDR3 reads CASSLGSNQPQHF. The CDR3 DNA sequence: TGTGCCAGCAGTTTAGGGAGCAATCAGCCCCAGCATTTT.

The chain is built from TRBV6-5 and TRBJ2-7; D ambiguous. Trimming shortened V by 0 bases and J by 4 bases, and 7 bases separated the two germline ends. The CDR3 consists of 13 residues. The germline V gene has CDR1 MNHEY and CDR2 SVGAGI. As DNA, the CDR3 is TGTGCCAGCAGTTACTCAAGCGTATACGAGCAGTACTTC. Its protein product is CASSYSSVYEQYF.

The V call is TRBV5-1, the J call TRBJ1-2, with D perhaps TRBD1 (6 bases). V lost 5 bases and J 2 bases, leaving 13 bases between the germline ends. Germline loops: CDR1 SGHRS, CDR2 YFSETQ. The length of the CDR3 is 14 residues. The DNA of the CDR3 is TGCGCCAGCAGTTACCAGGGGAGCAACTATGGCTACACCTTC. It specifies CASSYQGSNYGYTF.

V is TRBV27 and J is TRBJ2-1, with 11 positions matching TRBD2. Losses at the gene ends were 6 bases for V and 6 bases for J; bases not matched to a gene: 7. The CDR3 runs 15 residues. The germline gives CDR1 MNHEY, CDR2 SMNVEV (reference sequence). The CDR3 sequence is CASRTGTSGVNEQFF. The CDR3 nucleotides are TGTGCCAGCAGGACCGGGACTAGCGGAGTCAATGAGCAGTTCTTC.